The 21 T cell receptor beta chains below were found in one sample sequenced in a study of T cells after yellow fever vaccination. MiXCR, applied by TCRdb to the 5' RACE reads, yields one record per CDR3 protein. Of 450,000 to 600,000 distinct CDR3 sequences in the sample, approximately 13% were seen once. The sequenced sample was PBMCs, obtained on the day of the yellow fever booster vaccination. Receptors originate from a man aged 25 to 45 who received the YFV17D yellow fever vaccine.

The table lists this clonotype with a few counts. The chain is built from TRBV6-5 and TRBJ2-2; TRBD2 might be the D (6 bases). Between the trimmed V and J ends, which lost 0 bases and 1 base, there was a span of 9 bases. The length of the CDR3 is 16 residues. Germline V lookup: CDR1 MNHEY, CDR2 SVGAGI. This chain's CDR3 is CASSYSEGWNTGELFF. The DNA for the CDR3 is TGTGCCAGCAGTTACTCGGAGGGGTGGAACACCGGGGAGCTGTTTTTT.

At least ten counts were recorded for this clonotype. The CDR3 sequence is CASSFEGEQFF. The CDR3 region has the DNA TGTGCCAGCAGCTTTGAGGGTGAGCAGTTCTTC. The chain recombines TRBV7-2 with TRBJ2-1; D might be TRBD2 (5 bases). Germline values: CDR1 SGHTA, CDR2 FQGNSA. V was clipped by 3 bases and J by 9 bases, with 6 bases between them. The CDR3 loop spans 11 amino acids.

This clonotype was seen at least ten times. The chain uses TRBV20-1 and TRBJ2-1, with 9 bases identical to TRBD2. The CDR3 covers 16 residues. J was trimmed by 6 bases and V by 1 base; bases with no gene match: 10. CDR1 and CDR2 from the germline V gene are DFQATT and SNEGSKA (reference sequence). The CDR3 region has the DNA TGCAGTGCTAGAGTGGCGGGAGGGCGGTCGGCCAATGAGCAGTTCTTC. It is translated as CSARVAGGRSANEQFF.

At least ten counts were recorded for this clonotype. The chain has TRBV12-3 or TRBV12-4 and TRBJ1-2, with D possibly being TRBD1 (5 bases). The germline V and J ends were trimmed by 3 bases and 8 bases, with 16 bases remaining between them. The CDR3 is 14 amino acids. The CDR3 DNA reads TGTGCCAGCAGTTTCGGGCAGGGAATAGGAGGCTACACCTTC. Translation gives CASSFGQGIGGYTF.

This clonotype was seen more than once but under ten times. The chain carries TRBV27 and TRBJ2-1, with 12 bases matching TRBD2. The CDR3 length is 16 residues. After removal of 0 bases from V and 8 bases from J, the junction contained 5 bases not matched to a gene. Germline-derived CDR1 and CDR2 are MNHEY and SMNVEV (reference sequence). CDR3 sequence: CASSLSASGRAYEQFF. In DNA, the CDR3 is TGTGCCAGCAGTTTATCGGCTAGCGGGAGGGCCTATGAGCAGTTCTTC.

This clonotype has only a few counts. The V call is TRBV7-6, the J call TRBJ2-1, with 9 bases matching TRBD2. Trimming removed 1 base from V and 4 bases from J; junction bases left unmatched: 2. The CDR3 sequence is 15 residues long. Germline CDR1 and CDR2: SGHVS and FNYEAQ. CDR3 loop: CASSLVLAGYNEQFF. The DNA of the CDR3 is TGTGCCAGCAGCTTAGTTCTAGCGGGATACAATGAGCAGTTCTTC.

This clonotype was seen a few times. V usage is TRBV5-1 and J usage is TRBJ1-1, with D unclear. The germline V gene encodes CDR1 SGHRS and CDR2 YFSETQ. V shed 7 bases and J shed 3 bases, with 22 bases lying between them. This CDR3 has 16 residues. CDR3 protein: CASRPRSGFSDTEAFF. The CDR3, as DNA: TGCGCCAGCCGCCCACGGTCGGGGTTTAGCGACACTGAAGCTTTCTTT.

About this clonotype itself: A junction end diverges from the germline sequence, so it may reflect a read error. The chain employs TRBV5-1 and TRBJ2-4, with TRBD2 matching 10 bases. Germline CDR1 reads SGHRS; CDR2 reads YFSETQ. This CDR3 has 13 residues. The CDR3: CASSLQGLAAQVF. CDR3 coding DNA: TGCGCCAGCAGCTTGCAAGGACTAGCGGCACAGGTCTTC.

V gene TRBV4-2 combines with J gene TRBJ2-3; TRBD2 matches at 7 bases. Trimming at V came to 1 base and at J to 7 bases, leaving 14 bases not matched to a gene. Germline CDR1 reads LGHNA; CDR2 reads YNFKEQ. The CDR3 extends over 17 amino acids. For the CDR3, the DNA is TGTGCCAGCAGCCAAGGCCCCCCAGCGGGAAGCCTCCATACGCAGTATTTT. The encoded protein is CASSQGPPAGSLHTQYF.

The chain carries TRBV9 and TRBJ1-2; 7 nucleotides agree with TRBD1. Trimming removed 3 bases from V and 8 bases from J; junction bases left unmatched: 10. The CDR3 is made up of 14 amino acids. CDR1 is SGDLS, CDR2 YYNGEE, per germline. This chain's CDR3 is CASSALGQDLGYTF. CDR3 coding DNA: TGTGCCAGCAGCGCCTTAGGACAGGATTTGGGCTACACCTTC.

This clonotype was recorded at least ten times. The chain has TRBV3-1 and TRBJ2-1; 7 bases fit TRBD2. CDR3 size: 17 residues. Germline CDR1 is LGHDT and CDR2 is YNNKEL (reference sequence). V lost 8 bases, J lost 7 bases, and 20 bases stayed unmatched. For the CDR3, the DNA is TGTGCCAGCCCAACCCTCATGGCGGGGGAACCTTCTAATGAGCAGTTCTTC. Amino acids: CASPTLMAGEPSNEQFF.

The chain couples TRBV30 to TRBJ2-5, with TRBD2 matching over 12 bases. The CDR3 totals 17 residues. The germline CDR1 and CDR2 sequences are GTSNPN and SVGIG (reference sequence). V was pared by 1 base and J by 5 bases, with 11 bases of the junction left unmatched. The CDR3 DNA reads TGTGCCTGGAGTGCAACCAGGACTAGCGGGAAGATCGAGACCCAGTACTTC. This translates into CAWSATRTSGKIETQYF.

The chain recombines TRBV11-2 with TRBJ2-7, with 7 bases matching TRBD1. V trimming: 5 bases; J trimming: 4 bases; junction bases outside the gene matches: 14. There are 16 residues in the CDR3. Germline CDR1 is SGHAT and CDR2 is FQNNGV. Here the CDR3 reads CASSQAQAGGRYEQYF. The CDR3 DNA sequence: TGTGCCAGCAGCCAGGCCCAGGCAGGGGGAAGGTACGAGCAGTACTTC.

The V and J genes are TRBV14 and TRBJ2-2; 9 nucleotides line up with TRBD2. The CDR3 spans 17 residues. Germline V gene sequence: CDR1 SGHDN, CDR2 FVKESK. With V trimmed by 3 bases and J by 3 bases, 8 bases remained unmatched. The CDR3 bases are TGTGCCAGCAGCCACTATCGTTCTAGCGGGGACACCGGGGAGCTGTTTTTT. This gives the protein CASSHYRSSGDTGELFF.

The gene calls are TRBV29-1 and TRBJ1-1; D gene unclear. The length of the CDR3 is 13 residues. With 4 bases removed from V and 1 base from J, the gap between germline ends came to 10 bases. The germline V gene has CDR1 SQVTM and CDR2 ANQGSEA. CDR3 coding DNA: TGCAGCGTTGTACCGTCCGCGAACACTGAAGCTTTCTTT. It encodes CSVVPSANTEAFF.

The J gene is TRBJ1-2, the V gene TRBV30, with D maybe TRBD1 (5 bases). Germline CDR1 GTSNPN, CDR2 SVGIG (reference sequence). This CDR3 has 15 amino acids. CDR3 nucleotides: TGTGCGCTGGCTGTAGGAGGGGAGGTTGACTATGGCTACACCTTC. Protein sequence: CALAVGGEVDYGYTF.

This clonotype was recorded a few times. The chain recombines TRBV11-2 with TRBJ2-6; weak D call: TRBD2 (5 bases). CDR3 length: 19 amino acids. The germline CDR1 and CDR2 sequences are SGHAT and FQNNGV. Trimming took 2 bases from V and 0 from J, leaving 17 bases between them. CDR3 residues: CASSLRGVMSLSGANVLTF. CDR3 sequence (DNA): TGTGCCAGCAGCTTACGGGGAGTGATGTCCCTCTCTGGGGCCAACGTCCTGACTTTC.

The V and J genes are TRBV5-1 and TRBJ1-6; D ambiguous. The CDR3 consists of 14 residues. Per the germline V gene, CDR1 is SGHRS and CDR2 is YFSETQ. The V end was cut by 4 bases, the J end by 7 bases, with 12 bases between. CDR3 region: CASSQWTENSPLHF. In DNA form, the CDR3 reads TGCGCCAGCAGCCAATGGACGGAAAATTCACCCCTCCACTTT. Looking up the rest from reference TRBV5-1 and TRBJ1-6 gives the full variable domain: KAGVTQTPRYLIKTRGQQVTLSCSPISGHRSVSWYQQTPGQGLQFLFEYFSETQRNKGNFPGRFSGRQFSNSRSEMNVSTLELGDSALYLCASSQWTENSPLHFGNGTRLTVT.

The chain joins TRBV20-1 to TRBJ2-7; 8 bases line up with TRBD1. V gave up 0 bases and J gave up 3 bases; unmatched junction bases: 7. CDR1 and CDR2 (germline): DFQATT, SNEGSKA (reference sequence). There are 15 residues in the CDR3. The DNA for the CDR3 is TGCAGTGCTAGAGATGTGGACAGGGACCTCTACGAGCAGTACTTC. Translation gives CSARDVDRDLYEQYF.

This clonotype was seen a few times. The chain links TRBV12-3 or TRBV12-4 to TRBJ2-1; 7 bases match TRBD2. This CDR3 is 14 amino acids long. J lost 5 bases, V lost 6 bases, and 7 bases had no gene match. The CDR3 DNA follows: TGTGCCAGCAGGATGACTAGCCCCGACAATGAGCAGTTCTTC. It is translated as CASRMTSPDNEQFF.

CDR3 bases: TGTGCCAGCAGCCCCCGGGTAGGGCTAGGCTATGGCTACACCTTC. Translated, it gives CASSPRVGLGYGYTF. The chain is built from TRBV7-2 and TRBJ1-2; D is unresolved. Germline V gene lookup returns CDR1 SGHTA and CDR2 FQGNSA. The V end was cut by 5 bases, the J end by 4 bases, with 17 bases between. The CDR3 sequence is 15 residues long.